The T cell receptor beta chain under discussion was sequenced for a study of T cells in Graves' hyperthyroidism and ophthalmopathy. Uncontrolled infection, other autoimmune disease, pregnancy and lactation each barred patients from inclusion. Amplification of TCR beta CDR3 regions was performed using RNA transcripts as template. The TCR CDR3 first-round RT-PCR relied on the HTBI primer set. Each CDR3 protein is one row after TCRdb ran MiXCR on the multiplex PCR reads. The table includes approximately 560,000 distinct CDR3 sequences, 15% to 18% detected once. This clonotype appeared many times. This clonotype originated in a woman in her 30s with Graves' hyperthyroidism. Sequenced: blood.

The CDR3 loop is CASSSRRAGGTALYEQYF. CDR3 sequence (DNA): TGTGCCAGCAGCTCCCGCCGGGCGGGAGGGACAGCACTCTACGAGCAGTACTTC. This chain connects TRBV7-2 to TRBJ2-7; 9 bases line up with TRBD2. The CDR3 is 18 amino acids. Germline V gives CDR1 SGHTA, CDR2 FQGNSA. J lost 3 bases, V lost 4 bases, and 16 bases had no gene match.